This TCR beta chain was recorded in a study of T cells after yellow fever vaccination. TCRdb reprocessed the 5' RACE reads with MiXCR, giving one entry per CDR3 protein. The sample has 300,000 to 350,000 distinct CDR3 sequences, approximately 4% seen once. This clonotype was observed a handful of times. The germline gives CDR1 SGHTA, CDR2 FQGNSA. V dropped 7 bases and J dropped 5 bases, with 7 bases sitting between them. The CDR3 runs to 11 residues. This sample comprised PBMCs, obtained 5 days after the yellow fever booster vaccination. The chain is built from TRBV7-2 and TRBJ2-3, with unresolved D. This clonotype was obtained from a man younger than 35 who received the YFV17D yellow fever vaccine. CDR3 sequence reads: CASNRVDTQYF. The CDR3 coding sequence is TGTGCCAGCAATAGGGTAGATACGCAGTATTTT.